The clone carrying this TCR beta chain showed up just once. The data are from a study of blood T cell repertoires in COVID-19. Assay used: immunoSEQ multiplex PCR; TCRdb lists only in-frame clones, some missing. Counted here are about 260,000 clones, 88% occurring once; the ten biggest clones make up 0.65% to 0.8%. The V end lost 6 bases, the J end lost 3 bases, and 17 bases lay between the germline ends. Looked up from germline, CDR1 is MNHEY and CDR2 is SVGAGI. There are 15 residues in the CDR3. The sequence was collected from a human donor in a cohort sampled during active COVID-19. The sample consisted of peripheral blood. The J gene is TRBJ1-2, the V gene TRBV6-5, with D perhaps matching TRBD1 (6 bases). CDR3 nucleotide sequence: TGTGCCAGCAGCCGAGGGGGAGCTGTCTACTATGGCTACACCTTC. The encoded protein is CASSRGGAVYYGYTF.